This entry lists 32 T cell receptor beta chains sequenced from one sample in a study of T cell repertoires in cytomegalovirus infection. These receptors are not linked to any known antigen. Each CDR3 protein gets one entry after TCRdb re-called the reads with MiXCR. The sample lists 750,000 to 950,000 distinct CDR3 sequences, 29% seen once, with around 13% in the top ten. This material consisted of cultured CD8+ T cells from PBMCs, taken from culture after CMV antigen stimulation. Source of these receptors: a human donor in good health (CMV status not recorded). Some clones in this sample may be carry-over from other donors' samples.

About this clonotype itself: One base away lies a much larger clone, so this may be a sequencing read error. This chain uses TRBV12-3 or TRBV12-4 with TRBJ2-1; a possible D gene is TRBD1 (5 bases). V lost 5 bases and J 8 bases, leaving 22 bases between the germline ends. The CDR3 spans 16 residues. The CDR3 coding sequence is TGTGCCAGCAGTAGGGGTGGAGTGGGAAGGCTTTATGAGCAGTTCTTC. Its protein is CASSRGGVGRLYEQFF.

The chain employs TRBV12-3 or TRBV12-4 and TRBJ1-2; 7 nucleotides agree with TRBD1. The CDR3 loop spans 15 amino acids. Unmatched junction bases numbered 9, after V lost 3 bases and J lost 5 bases. The CDR3 here is CASSFPAQGRYGYTF. CDR3 DNA: TGTGCCAGCAGTTTCCCCGCACAGGGGAGGTATGGCTACACCTTC.

V usage is TRBV11-1 and J usage is TRBJ2-4; D perhaps matches TRBD2 (6 bases). The CDR3 extends over 16 amino acids. V lost 5 bases and J lost 6, with 20 bases in between. The germline gives CDR1 SGHAT, CDR2 FQDESV (reference sequence). Here the CDR3 reads CASSSQQDPGGNIQYF. The DNA of the CDR3 is TGTGCCAGCAGCAGTCAACAGGACCCCGGGGGAAACATTCAGTACTTC. The whole variable domain, filled in from reference TRBV11-1 and TRBJ2-4, reads EAEVAQSPRYKITEKSQAVAFWCDPISGHATLYWYRQILGQGPELLVQFQDESVVDDSQLPKDRFSAERLKGVDSTLKIQPAELGDSAMYLCASSSQQDPGGNIQYFGAGTRLSVL.

The CDR3 protein is CASSVGVGAADTQYF. The CDR3 DNA reads TGTGCCAGCAGCGTAGGGGTGGGAGCGGCAGATACGCAGTATTTT. The V call is TRBV9, the J call TRBJ2-3, with D possibly being TRBD2 (5 bases). V gave up 0 bases and J gave up 4 bases, with 12 bases separating them. The germline V gene encodes CDR1 SGDLS and CDR2 YYNGEE. The CDR3 consists of 15 residues.

There are many counts of this clonotype. The DNA for the CDR3 is TGTGCCAGCAGTTCCTATGACAGGTCCGTGTTTTCCAATCAGCCCCAGCATTTT. Translated, it gives CASSSYDRSVFSNQPQHF. V is TRBV27 and J is TRBJ1-5; maybe TRBD1 (6 bases). Trimming removed 4 bases at V and 3 bases at J, with 22 bases between. The germline CDR1 and CDR2 sequences are MNHEY and SMNVEV (reference sequence). The CDR3 is made up of 18 amino acids.

Many counts were recorded for this clonotype. CDR3 residues: CASSSSGGQGDTQYF. The CDR3 DNA follows: TGTGCCAGCAGCTCTAGCGGGGGCCAGGGAGATACGCAGTATTTT. The chain is built from TRBV7-2 and TRBJ2-3; 10 nucleotides line up with TRBD2. The V gene end was trimmed by 4 bases and the J gene end by 5 bases; junction bases not matched to a gene: 6. CDR1 is SGHTA, CDR2 FQGNSA, per germline. This CDR3 comprises 15 residues.

This clonotype was observed a few times. The rearrangement uses TRBV7-2 and TRBJ1-2; 10 bases agree with TRBD1. CDR3 length equals 15 residues. Germline CDR1 and CDR2: SGHTA and FQGNSA. Trimming removed 1 base from V and 5 bases from J; junction bases left unmatched: 4. Here the CDR3 reads CASSLEGQGWYGYTF. In nucleotides, the CDR3 is TGTGCCAGCAGCTTAGAGGGACAGGGGTGGTATGGCTACACCTTC.

This clonotype was seen a handful of times. The chain recombines TRBV11-2 with TRBJ2-7, with D unclear. The CDR3 has 13 amino acids. The germline V gene encodes CDR1 SGHAT and CDR2 FQNNGV. V lost 4 bases, J lost 1 base, and 8 bases lay in between. CDR3 DNA sequence: TGTGCCAGCAGCTCCGATTGGTCCTACGAGCAGTACGTC. Translating it yields CASSSDWSYEQYV.

The genes are TRBV6-5 and TRBJ1-2; 8 bases are a match to TRBD1. Germline trimming cut 4 bases from V and 8 bases from J; bases unmatched to any gene: 6. From germline, CDR1 is MNHEY and CDR2 SVGAGI. The CDR3 covers 13 residues. CDR3 amino acids: CASSSGQGQGYTF. In DNA, the CDR3 is TGTGCCAGCAGTTCTGGACAGGGCCAAGGCTACACCTTC.

This clonotype has at least ten counts. The chain recombines TRBV4-1 with TRBJ1-6, with 11 bases lining up with TRBD1. Germline CDR1 reads MGHRA; CDR2 reads YSYEKL. The J segment lost 7 bases and the V segment lost 2 bases, leaving 7 bases of the junction unmatched. The CDR3 loop spans 17 amino acids. CDR3: CASSQLTGTGGNSPLHF. CDR3 DNA sequence: TGCGCCAGCAGCCAACTCACCGGGACAGGGGGGAATTCACCCCTCCACTTT.

The J gene is TRBJ1-6, the V gene TRBV7-2; no definite D call. The CDR3 has 15 amino acids. V was cut by 5 bases and J by 4 bases, with 12 bases left in between. CDR1 and CDR2 (germline): SGHTA, FQGNSA. CDR3 amino acids: CASSPLGIYNSPLHF. The CDR3 nucleotides read TGTGCCAGCAGCCCCCTCGGAATTTATAATTCACCCCTCCACTTT. The whole variable domain, filled in from reference TRBV7-2 and TRBJ1-6, reads GAGVSQSPSNKVTEKGKDVELRCDPISGHTALYWYRQSLGQGLEFLIYFQGNSAPDKSGLPSDRFSAERTGGSVSTLTIQRTQQEDSAVYLCASSPLGIYNSPLHFGNGTRLTVT.

The genes are TRBV7-9 and TRBJ1-3, with no clear D. Germline-derived CDR1 and CDR2 are SEHNR and FQNEAQ (reference sequence). The germline V and J ends were trimmed by 2 bases and 0 bases, with 14 bases remaining between them. CDR3 length: 17 residues. Here the CDR3 reads CASSLNGLQSSGNTIYF. In nucleotides, the CDR3 is TGTGCCAGCAGCTTAAATGGCCTCCAGAGCTCTGGAAACACCATATATTTT.

The chain uses TRBV6-5 and TRBJ2-3; 7 bases match TRBD2. CDR3 length: 15 residues. Germline-derived CDR1 and CDR2 are MNHEY and SVGAGI. The J segment lost 1 base and the V segment lost 5 bases, leaving 6 bases of the junction unmatched. The CDR3 DNA sequence: TGTGCCAGCAGTCGTTTAAGCGGGGGCACAGATACGCAGTATTTT. Its protein is CASSRLSGGTDTQYF.

The table lists this clonotype with a few counts. The V call is TRBV27, the J call TRBJ1-2; TRBD1 matches 8 bases. The CDR3 is made up of 16 amino acids. Unmatched junction bases numbered 11, after V lost 5 bases and J lost 3 bases. The germline V gene has CDR1 MNHEY and CDR2 SMNVEV (reference sequence). The CDR3 sequence: CASSPSFQTGDYGYTF. CDR3 sequence (DNA): TGTGCCAGCAGTCCCTCCTTCCAGACAGGGGACTATGGCTACACCTTC.

This clonotype was counted many times. The gene calls are TRBV7-9 and TRBJ2-1; 9 bases are shared with TRBD2. J was trimmed by 4 bases and V by 5 bases; bases with no gene match: 6. Germline CDR1 reads SEHNR; CDR2 reads FQNEAQ (reference sequence). This CDR3 is built from 15 residues. The CDR3 sequence: CASSMTSGDYNEQFF. In DNA, the CDR3 is TGTGCCAGCAGCATGACTAGCGGCGATTACAATGAGCAGTTCTTC. The full variable domain, its missing parts supplied by reference TRBV7-9 and TRBJ2-1, is DTGVSQNPRHKITKRGQNVTFRCDPISEHNRLYWYRQTLGQGPEFLTYFQNEAQLEKSRLLSDRFSAERPKGSFSTLEIQRTEQGDSAMYLCASSMTSGDYNEQFFGPGTRLTVL.

V usage is TRBV7-2 and J usage is TRBJ1-2, with a possible D match to TRBD1 (5 bases). The CDR3 contains 14 residues. Germline V gene data show CDR1 as SGHTA and CDR2 as FQGNSA. V was cut by 1 base and J by 8 bases, with 14 bases left in between. CDR3 residues: CASSLDMGLLGYTF. The CDR3 nucleotides are TGTGCCAGCAGCTTAGATATGGGGCTATTAGGCTACACCTTC.

In its sample, this clonotype was seen a few times. This chain uses TRBV7-6 with TRBJ1-5; no definite D call. The V gene lost 2 bases and the J gene lost 0 bases, with 5 bases spanning the gap. Germline values: CDR1 SGHVS, CDR2 FNYEAQ. The CDR3 has 14 amino acids. The CDR3 loop reads CASSLLNSNQPQHF. In DNA, the CDR3 is TGTGCCAGCAGCTTACTGAATAGCAATCAGCCCCAGCATTTT.

DNA for the CDR3: TGCAGTGCTAGAGATACGAGACAGCTCCTTGGGGACTATGGCTACACCTTC. Its translation: CSARDTRQLLGDYGYTF. The rearrangement links TRBV20-1 to TRBJ1-2; the D gene is possibly TRBD1 (5 bases). V gave up 0 bases and J gave up 3 bases, with 20 bases separating them. The CDR3 is 17 residues long. In germline, CDR1 is DFQATT, CDR2 SNEGSKA (reference sequence).

The table lists this clonotype with a few counts. V gene TRBV5-4 combines with J gene TRBJ2-7; 8 nucleotides line up with TRBD2. The CDR3 sequence is 15 residues long. CDR1 SGHNT and CDR2 YYREEE come from the germline V gene (reference sequence). Unmatched junction bases numbered 6, after V lost 0 bases and J lost 4 bases. The CDR3 DNA follows: TGTGCCAGCAGCTTGGCCGGGGGGGCCAAGTACGAGCAGTACGTC. Protein sequence: CASSLAGGAKYEQYV.

The chain links TRBV19 to TRBJ1-1; no firm D call. The CDR3 loop spans 13 amino acids. The germline gives CDR1 LNHDA, CDR2 SQIVND (reference sequence). This CDR3 is CAAFGRENTEAFF. The CDR3 DNA sequence: TGTGCTGCGTTTGGGAGGGAGAACACTGAAGCTTTCTTT.

The chain uses TRBV6-5 and TRBJ2-1, with D maybe TRBD1 (6 bases). V was trimmed by 2 bases and J by 7 bases, leaving 12 bases between them. Per the germline V gene, CDR1 is MNHEY and CDR2 is SVGAGI. This CDR3 spans 14 amino acids. CDR3 amino acids: CASSYLAGENEQFF. The CDR3 DNA follows: TGTGCCAGCAGTTACCTGGCAGGGGAGAATGAGCAGTTCTTC.

This chain links TRBV4-1 with TRBJ2-7; tentative D call: TRBD1 (5 bases). Trimming removed 0 bases from V and 2 bases from J, with 17 bases in between. This CDR3 spans 17 amino acids. Germline V lookup: CDR1 MGHRA, CDR2 YSYEKL. In DNA form, the CDR3 reads TGCGCCAGCAGCCAAGATACAGGCTTCGGGTTTACCTACGAGCAGTACTTC. Translating it yields CASSQDTGFGFTYEQYF.

This clonotype has just a few counts. The chain employs TRBV2 and TRBJ2-4; 7 bases match TRBD1. This CDR3 has 14 amino acids. Germline assignment: CDR1 SNHLY and CDR2 FYNNEI. V was clipped by 7 bases and J by 8 bases; unmatched bases: 11. In DNA, the CDR3 is TGTGCCAGCAAGGAGACAGGGCCAGTCGACATTCAGTACTTC. Translating it yields CASKETGPVDIQYF.

In its sample, this clonotype was seen a few times. The V gene is TRBV27, the J gene TRBJ2-3; 11 bases are shared with TRBD2. CDR1 and CDR2 from the germline V gene are MNHEY and SMNVEV (reference sequence). With 8 bases clipped from V and 6 bases from J, the junction kept 7 bases outside the gene matches. The CDR3 totals 14 residues. CDR3 protein: CASALAGGKDTQYF. CDR3 DNA sequence: TGTGCCAGCGCTCTAGCGGGGGGCAAGGATACGCAGTATTTT.

The V call is TRBV6-2 or TRBV6-3, the J call TRBJ2-7; D not certain. In germline, CDR1 is MNHEY, CDR2 SVGEGT. CDR3 size: 14 residues. Deletions cut 0 bases from V and 7 bases from J, with 13 bases between. The CDR3, as DNA: TGTGCCAGCAGTTACTCGCTAGTCTTCTGGGAGCAGTACGTC. Translation: CASSYSLVFWEQYV.

The chain carries TRBV2 and TRBJ1-1, with D possibly TRBD1 on 5 matching bases. Trimming shortened V by 2 bases and J by 1 base, and 11 bases separated the two germline ends. CDR1 and CDR2 (germline): SNHLY, FYNNEI. The CDR3 has 15 amino acids. The CDR3 is CASSEYPGGNTEAFF. The CDR3 bases are TGTGCCAGCAGTGAATATCCGGGGGGGAACACTGAAGCTTTCTTT.

This chain uses TRBV19 with TRBJ1-2; D uncertain. The length of the CDR3 is 18 residues. Trimming shortened V by 3 bases and J by 2 bases, and 22 bases separated the two germline ends. Germline V gene sequence: CDR1 LNHDA, CDR2 SQIVND (reference sequence). CDR3 loop: CASSISLYRADLNYGYTF. The DNA of the CDR3 is TGTGCCAGTAGTATTTCCCTCTATCGGGCAGACCTGAACTATGGCTACACCTTC.

About this clonotype: A single base separates this from a much larger clone, so it may be a read error. The gene calls are TRBV7-6 and TRBJ2-5, with D unclear. Trimming shortened V by 4 bases and J by 4 bases, and 13 bases separated the two germline ends. This CDR3 has 14 residues. Per germline, CDR1 SGHVS and CDR2 FNYEAQ. The CDR3 is CASSSGVWPETQYF. In DNA, the CDR3 is TGTGCCAGCAGCTCCGGAGTGTGGCCAGAGACCCAGTACTTC. Variable domain in full (rest from reference TRBV7-6 and TRBJ2-5): GAGVSQSPRYKVTKRGQDVALRCDPISGHVSLYWYRQALGQGPEFLTYFNYEAQQDKSGLPNDRFSAERPEGSISTLTIQRTEQRDSAMYRCASSSGVWPETQYFGPGTRLLVL.

This chain links TRBV4-3 with TRBJ2-3; 10 bases fit TRBD2. Germline-derived CDR1 and CDR2 are LGHNA and YSLEER. V dropped 3 bases and J dropped 4; count of bases not matched to a gene: 10. The CDR3 contains 17 residues. The CDR3 bases are TGCGCCAGCAGCCACTGGAGCGGGGGGGCCGTGTCAGATACGCAGTATTTT. Its protein product is CASSHWSGGAVSDTQYF.

The J gene is TRBJ2-4, the V gene TRBV7-6; D call uncertain. Trimming removed 4 bases at V and 2 bases at J, with 15 bases between. CDR1 is SGHVS, CDR2 FNYEAQ, per germline. The CDR3 spans 16 residues. The CDR3, as DNA: TGTGCCAGCAGCTGGGCCGAGGATCTCACCAAAAACATTCAGTACTTC. Translation gives CASSWAEDLTKNIQYF.

The chain links TRBV5-8 to TRBJ2-3, with D tentatively TRBD1 (6 bases). CDR1 is SGHTS, CDR2 YDEGEE, per germline. This CDR3 is 15 amino acids long. The V end was cut by 2 bases, the J end by 2 bases, with 12 bases between. CDR3 nucleotides: TGTGCCAGCAGCTTTGGGACAATGGACACAGATACGCAGTATTTT. Translating gives CASSFGTMDTDTQYF.

This clonotype was counted a few times. The chain is built from TRBV4-3 and TRBJ2-3; D possibly corresponds to TRBD2 (6 bases). There are 16 residues in the CDR3. Per germline, CDR1 LGHNA and CDR2 YSLEER. Trimming pared 0 bases from V and 2 bases from J, leaving 12 bases between. CDR3 DNA: TGCGCCAGCAGCCAAGATGGCGGGGTAATCACAGATACGCAGTATTTT. Its protein is CASSQDGGVITDTQYF.